This T cell receptor beta chain stems from a study of early T cells in non-severe SARS-CoV-2 infection. Trimming removed 7 bases from V and 9 bases from J; junction bases left unmatched: 12. CDR3 length equals 15 residues. The germline V gene has CDR1 LGHDT and CDR2 YNNKEL (reference sequence). TCRdb fed the 5' RACE reads into MiXCR, producing one record per CDR3 protein. The sample carries some 49,000 distinct CDR3 sequences, about 11% recorded once. The sequence came from an adult who was a healthcare worker with PCR-confirmed SARS-CoV-2 infection or an uninfected control (not recorded which). The chain combines TRBV3-1 with TRBJ1-6, with 7 nucleotides matching TRBD1. The source material was whole blood. The CDR3: CASTESTGSISPLHF. The CDR3, as DNA: TGTGCCAGCACCGAATCGACAGGGTCCATTTCACCCCTCCACTTT.